This T cell receptor (beta chain) comes out of a study of T cell repertoires in ileal Crohn's disease. The study, taken as a whole, reports: Active smokers at surgery had more clonal expansions than non-smokers.

Worth noting for this clone: Its antigen is as yet unknown.

About 500 nanograms of biopsy DNA per sample underwent TCRB immunosequencing. Profiling relied on immunoSEQ multiplex PCR, and the TCRdb table lists in-frame clones only, not all of them. The data show about 31,000 clones, around 80% seen once. V lost 2 bases to trimming and J lost 0 bases, with 14 bases between them. Germline CDR1 reads MGHDK; CDR2 reads SYGVNS. This CDR3 has 18 residues. The J gene is TRBJ1-6, the V gene TRBV25-1; D unclear. The specimen was ileal tissue. The origin of this receptor is an adult with Crohn's disease. The CDR3 protein is CASSEHLEGSSYNSPLHF. In DNA form, the CDR3 reads TGTGCCAGCAGTGAACACCTCGAAGGGAGCTCCTATAATTCACCCCTCCACTTT.